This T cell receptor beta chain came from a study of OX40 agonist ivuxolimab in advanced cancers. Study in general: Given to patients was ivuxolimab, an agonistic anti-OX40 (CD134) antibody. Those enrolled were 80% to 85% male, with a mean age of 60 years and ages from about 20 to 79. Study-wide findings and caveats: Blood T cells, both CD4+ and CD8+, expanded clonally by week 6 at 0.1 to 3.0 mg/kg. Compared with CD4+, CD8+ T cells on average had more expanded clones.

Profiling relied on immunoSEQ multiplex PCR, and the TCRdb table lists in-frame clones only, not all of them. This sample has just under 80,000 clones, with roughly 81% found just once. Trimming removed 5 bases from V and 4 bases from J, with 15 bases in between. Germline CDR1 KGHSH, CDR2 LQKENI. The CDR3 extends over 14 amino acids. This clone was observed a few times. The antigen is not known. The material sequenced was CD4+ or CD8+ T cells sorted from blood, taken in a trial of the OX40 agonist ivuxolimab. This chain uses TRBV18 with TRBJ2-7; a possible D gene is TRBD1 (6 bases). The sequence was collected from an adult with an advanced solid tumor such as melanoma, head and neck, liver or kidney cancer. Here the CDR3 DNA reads TGTGCCAGCTCAAATGCCGGGACACTTTACGAGCAGTACTTC. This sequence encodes CASSNAGTLYEQYF.